This T cell receptor (beta chain) was documented in a study of T cell repertoires in cytomegalovirus infection. Regarding the study as a whole: Carriage of CMV together with the relevant HLA was identifiable through cumulative public TCR beta family frequency.

A single record per CDR3 protein comes from TCRdb applying MiXCR to the reads. This sample has some 800,000 distinct CDR3 sequences, with 29% found just once. Regarding this clonotype: Its antigen is unknown.

The V end was cut by 0 bases, the J end by 2 bases, with 8 bases between. The CDR3 consists of 15 residues. Germline V gives CDR1 SNHLY, CDR2 FYNNEI. The genes are TRBV2 and TRBJ1-3, with D tentatively TRBD1 (6 bases). The sequencing here drew on cultured CD8+ T cells from PBMCs, taken from culture after CMV antigen stimulation. The sequence was obtained from a human donor in good health (CMV status not recorded). Some clones in this sample may be carry-over from other donors' samples. CDR3 sequence reads: CASSEAPGAGNTIYF. DNA of the CDR3: TGTGCCAGCAGTGAAGCGCCAGGGGCTGGAAACACCATATATTTT.